This TCR beta chain came from a study of human T cells and chemical hapten exposure. TCRdb passed the RACE reads through MiXCR, listing each CDR3 protein once. The sample lists nearly 350,000 distinct CDR3 sequences, approximately 6.9% occurring once. Time point denoted: patch test 1, 2 weeks after DPC sensitization. Treatment described: therapeutic diphenylcyclopropenone sensitization with weekly scalp DPC. Trimming shortened V by 4 bases and J by 5 bases, and 12 bases separated the two germline ends. This CDR3 is 14 amino acids long. From germline, CDR1 is MGHRA and CDR2 YSYEKL. The TCR originated in a young woman with alopecia areata. Some clones in this sample may be carry-over from other donors' samples. This sequence joins TRBV4-1 and TRBJ2-1; TRBD1 is a possible D gene (6 bases). The sequencing used whole blood, collected in connection with sensitization to the hapten diphenylcyclopropenone (DPC). CDR3 sequence (DNA): TGCGCCAGCAGCCCAACGGACAGTAACAATGAGCAGTTCTTC. Translating gives CASSPTDSNNEQFF.